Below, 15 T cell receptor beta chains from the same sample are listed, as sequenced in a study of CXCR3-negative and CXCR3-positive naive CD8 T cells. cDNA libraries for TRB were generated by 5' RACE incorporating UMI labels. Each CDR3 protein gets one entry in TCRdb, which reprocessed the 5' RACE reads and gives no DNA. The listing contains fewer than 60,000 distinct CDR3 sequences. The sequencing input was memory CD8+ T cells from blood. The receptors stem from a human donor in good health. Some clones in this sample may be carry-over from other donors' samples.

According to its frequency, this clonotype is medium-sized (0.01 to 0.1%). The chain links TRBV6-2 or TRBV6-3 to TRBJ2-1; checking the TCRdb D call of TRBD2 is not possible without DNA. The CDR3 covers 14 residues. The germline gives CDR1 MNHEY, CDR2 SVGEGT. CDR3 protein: CASSSRGPPNEQFF.

CDR3 residues: CASSPDRGNYGYTF. The chain combines TRBV4-3 with TRBJ1-2; TCRdb selects TRBD1, and the lack of DNA leaves this call unchecked. The germline V gene has CDR1 LGHNA and CDR2 YSLEER. CDR3 length: 14 amino acids.

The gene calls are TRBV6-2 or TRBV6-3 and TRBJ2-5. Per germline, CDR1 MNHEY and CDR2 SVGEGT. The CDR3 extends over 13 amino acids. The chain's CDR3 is CASNIDNQETQYF.

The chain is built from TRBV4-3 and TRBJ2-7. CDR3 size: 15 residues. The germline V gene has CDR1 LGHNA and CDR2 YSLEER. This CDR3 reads CASSQATGGPYEQYF.

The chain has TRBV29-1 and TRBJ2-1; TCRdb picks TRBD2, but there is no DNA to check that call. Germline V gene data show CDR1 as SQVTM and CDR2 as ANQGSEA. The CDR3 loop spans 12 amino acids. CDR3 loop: CSAVVALNEQFF.

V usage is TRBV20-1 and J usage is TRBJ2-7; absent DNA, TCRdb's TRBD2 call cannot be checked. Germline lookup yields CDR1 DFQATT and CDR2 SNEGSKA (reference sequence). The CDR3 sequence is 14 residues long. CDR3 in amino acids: CSARGGRAGYEQYF.

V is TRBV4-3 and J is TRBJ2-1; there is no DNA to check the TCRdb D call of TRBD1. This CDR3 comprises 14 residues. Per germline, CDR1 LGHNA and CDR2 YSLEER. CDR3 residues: CASSQDTGDNEQFF.

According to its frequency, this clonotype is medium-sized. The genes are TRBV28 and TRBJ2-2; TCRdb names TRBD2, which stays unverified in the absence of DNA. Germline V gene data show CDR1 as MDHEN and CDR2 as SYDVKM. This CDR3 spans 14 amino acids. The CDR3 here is CASSMTSATGELFF.

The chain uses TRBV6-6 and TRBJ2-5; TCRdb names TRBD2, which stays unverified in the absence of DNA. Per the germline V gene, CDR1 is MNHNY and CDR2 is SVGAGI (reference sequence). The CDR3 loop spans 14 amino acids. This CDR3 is CASSGLADKETQYF.

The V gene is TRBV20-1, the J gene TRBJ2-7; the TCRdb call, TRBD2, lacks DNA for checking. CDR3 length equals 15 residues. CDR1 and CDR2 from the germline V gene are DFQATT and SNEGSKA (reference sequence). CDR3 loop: CSARETSGNPYEQYF.

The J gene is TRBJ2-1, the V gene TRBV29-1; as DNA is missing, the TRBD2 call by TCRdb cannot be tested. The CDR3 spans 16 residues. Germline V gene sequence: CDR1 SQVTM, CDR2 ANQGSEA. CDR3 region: CSVEPSLAGSYNEQFF.

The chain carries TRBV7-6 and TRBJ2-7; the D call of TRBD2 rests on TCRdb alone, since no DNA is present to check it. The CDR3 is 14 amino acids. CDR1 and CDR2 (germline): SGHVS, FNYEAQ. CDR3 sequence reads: CASSLGTSGHEQYF.

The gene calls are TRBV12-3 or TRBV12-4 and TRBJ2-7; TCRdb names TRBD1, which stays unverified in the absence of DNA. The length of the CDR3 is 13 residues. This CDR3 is CASSFRTGVEQYF.

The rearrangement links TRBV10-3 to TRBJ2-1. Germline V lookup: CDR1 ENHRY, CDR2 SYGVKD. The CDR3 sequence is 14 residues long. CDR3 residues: CAISDDIGIDEQFF.

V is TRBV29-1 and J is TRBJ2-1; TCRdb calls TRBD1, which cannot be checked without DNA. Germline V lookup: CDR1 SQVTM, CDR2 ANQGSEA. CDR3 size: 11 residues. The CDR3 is CSGNAGGQQFF.